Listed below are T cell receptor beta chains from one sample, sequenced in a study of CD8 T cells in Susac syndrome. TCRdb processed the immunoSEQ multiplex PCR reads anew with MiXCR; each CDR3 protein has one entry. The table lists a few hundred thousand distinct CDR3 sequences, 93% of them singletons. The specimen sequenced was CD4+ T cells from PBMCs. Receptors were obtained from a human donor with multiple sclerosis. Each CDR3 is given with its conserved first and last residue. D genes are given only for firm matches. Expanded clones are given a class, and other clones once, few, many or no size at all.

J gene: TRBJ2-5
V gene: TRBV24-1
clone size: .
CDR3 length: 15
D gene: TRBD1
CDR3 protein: CATSDPRDRVETQYF
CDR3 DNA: TGTGCCACCAGTGACCCCCGGGACAGGGTCGAGACCCAGTACTTC

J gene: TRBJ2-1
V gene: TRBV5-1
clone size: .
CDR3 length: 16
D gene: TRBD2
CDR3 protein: CASSETAGGPLNEQFF
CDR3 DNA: TGCGCCAGCAGTGAAACCGCGGGGGGGCCCCTTAATGAGCAGTTCTTC

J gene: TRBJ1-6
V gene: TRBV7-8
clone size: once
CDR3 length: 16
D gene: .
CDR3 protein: CASTIQGTGRNSPLHF
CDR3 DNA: TGTGCCAGCACCATACAGGGAACGGGAAGAAATTCACCCCTCCACTTT

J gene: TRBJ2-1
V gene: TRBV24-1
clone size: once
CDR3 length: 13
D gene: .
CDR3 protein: CATGQGTYNEQFF
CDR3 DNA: TGTGCCACCGGCCAGGGAACCTACAATGAGCAGTTCTTC

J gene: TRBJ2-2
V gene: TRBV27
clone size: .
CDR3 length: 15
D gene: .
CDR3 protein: CASSLSGRVTGELFF
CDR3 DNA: TGTGCCAGCAGTTTATCGGGCAGGGTCACCGGGGAGCTGTTTTTT

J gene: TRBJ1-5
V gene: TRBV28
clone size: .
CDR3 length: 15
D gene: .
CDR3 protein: CASSPSGTNRQPQHF
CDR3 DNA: TGTGCCAGCAGTCCTTCGGGGACTAATAGGCAGCCCCAGCATTTT

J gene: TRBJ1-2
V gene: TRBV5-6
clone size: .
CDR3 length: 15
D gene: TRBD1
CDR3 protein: CASSFFRTGGYGYTF
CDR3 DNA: TGTGCCAGCAGCTTCTTTCGGACAGGGGGCTATGGCTACACCTTC

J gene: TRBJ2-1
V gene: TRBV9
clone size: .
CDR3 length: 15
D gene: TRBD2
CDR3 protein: CASSVAGGPGNEQFF
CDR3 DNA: TGTGCCAGCAGCGTAGCGGGGGGACCGGGGAATGAGCAGTTCTTC

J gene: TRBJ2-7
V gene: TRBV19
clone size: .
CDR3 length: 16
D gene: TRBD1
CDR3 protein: CASSTLGQGVGYEQYF
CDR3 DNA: TGTGCCAGTAGTACCCTGGGACAGGGGGTCGGCTACGAGCAGTACTTC

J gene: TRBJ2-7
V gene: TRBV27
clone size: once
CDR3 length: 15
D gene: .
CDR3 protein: CASRSPGGRTYEQYF
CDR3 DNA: TGTGCCAGCAGATCTCCCGGGGGGCGCACCTACGAGCAGTACTTC

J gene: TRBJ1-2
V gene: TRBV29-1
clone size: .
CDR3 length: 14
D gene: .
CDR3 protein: CSVGVETFNYGYTF
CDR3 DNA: TGCAGCGTTGGGGTGGAGACTTTTAACTATGGCTACACCTTC

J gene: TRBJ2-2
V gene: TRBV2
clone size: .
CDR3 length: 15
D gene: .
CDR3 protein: CATKKGDQNTGELFF
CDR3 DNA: TGTGCCACCAAAAAAGGGGATCAGAACACCGGGGAGCTGTTTTTT

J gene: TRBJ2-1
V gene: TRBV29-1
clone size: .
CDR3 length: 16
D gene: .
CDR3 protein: CSVDQLRRRPHNEQFF
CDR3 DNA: TGCAGCGTTGATCAGCTCCGAAGACGGCCTCACAATGAGCAGTTCTTC

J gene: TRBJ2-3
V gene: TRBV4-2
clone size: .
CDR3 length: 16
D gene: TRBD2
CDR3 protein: CASSRRGGDPPDTQYF
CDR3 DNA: TGTGCCAGCAGCCGGCGCGGGGGGGACCCCCCAGATACGCAGTATTTT

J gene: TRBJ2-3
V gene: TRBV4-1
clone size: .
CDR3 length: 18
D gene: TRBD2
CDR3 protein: CASSQVRRAGGPPDTQYF
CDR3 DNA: TGCGCCAGCAGCCAAGTTCGTCGAGCGGGGGGGCCCCCAGATACGCAGTATTTT

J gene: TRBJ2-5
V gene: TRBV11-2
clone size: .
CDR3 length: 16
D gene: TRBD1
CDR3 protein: CASSITGGYNQETQYF
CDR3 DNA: TGTGCCAGCAGCATAACAGGGGGTTACAACCAAGAGACCCAGTACTTC

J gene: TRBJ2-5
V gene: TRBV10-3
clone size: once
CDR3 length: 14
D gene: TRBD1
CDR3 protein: CAISSDRGLETQYF
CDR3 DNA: TGTGCCATCAGCTCGGACAGGGGCCTTGAGACCCAGTACTTC

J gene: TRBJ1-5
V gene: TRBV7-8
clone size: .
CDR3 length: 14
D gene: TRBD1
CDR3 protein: CASSQTGTEQPQHF
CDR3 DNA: TGTGCCAGCAGCCAGACAGGGACAGAGCAACCCCAGCATTTT

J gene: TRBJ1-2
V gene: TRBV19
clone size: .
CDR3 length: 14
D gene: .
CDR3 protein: CASSLRGRPYGYTF
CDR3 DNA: TGTGCCAGTAGTCTTCGAGGGAGGCCTTATGGCTACACCTTC

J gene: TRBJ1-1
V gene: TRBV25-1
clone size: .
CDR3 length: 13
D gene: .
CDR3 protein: CASSSWGDTEAFF
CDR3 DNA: TGTGCCAGCAGTTCCTGGGGGGACACTGAAGCTTTCTTT

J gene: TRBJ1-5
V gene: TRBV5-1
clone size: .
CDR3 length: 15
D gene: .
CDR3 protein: CASSLAGNTNQPQHF
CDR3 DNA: TGCGCCAGCAGCTTGGCAGGTAATACGAATCAGCCCCAGCATTTT

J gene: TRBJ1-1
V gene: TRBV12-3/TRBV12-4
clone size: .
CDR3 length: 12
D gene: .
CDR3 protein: CASSLRRSEAFF
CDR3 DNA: TGTGCCAGCAGTTTGAGGAGGTCTGAAGCTTTCTTT

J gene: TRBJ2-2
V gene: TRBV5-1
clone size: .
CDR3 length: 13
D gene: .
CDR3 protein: CASSRVSTGELFF
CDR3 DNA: TGCGCCAGCAGTCGGGTTAGCACCGGGGAGCTGTTTTTT

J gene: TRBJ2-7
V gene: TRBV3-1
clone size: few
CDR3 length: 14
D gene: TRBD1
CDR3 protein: CASSLSTGGYEQYF
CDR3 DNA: TGTGCCAGCAGTTTGTCGACAGGGGGCTACGAGCAGTACTTC